These 19 T cell receptor beta chains were sequenced from one sample in a study of graft-versus-host responses after intestinal transplantation. Produced via immunoSEQ multiplex PCR; TCRdb's table is partial and in-frame only. The sample holds around 26,000 clones, approximately 93% seen once. Sequences were derived from PBMCs, sampled 156 days after intestinal transplant. The receptors here all came from a human patient who received an intestinal transplant, so some T cells may come from the graft donor.

In its sample, this clone was seen once. One junction end does not reproduce the germline sequence, and a read error may be involved. The V and J genes are TRBV19 and TRBJ1-2, with D maybe TRBD1 (5 bases). CDR1 and CDR2 (germline): LNHDA, SQIVND (reference sequence). The CDR3 has 12 residues. DNA of the CDR3: TGCGGGGCAGGATGGGGGGACTATGGCTACACCTTC. Its protein product is CGAGWGDYGYTF.

The rearrangement uses TRBV11-2 and TRBJ1-1, with D hard to call. Germline V gene lookup returns CDR1 SGHAT and CDR2 FQNNGV. Trimming took off 7 bases at V and 0 bases at J, with 6 bases between the two ends. CDR3 length equals 12 residues. CDR3 in amino acids: CASNWLNTEAFF. CDR3 nucleotide sequence: TGTGCCAGCAACTGGCTGAACACTGAAGCTTTCTTT.

The V and J genes are TRBV6-4 and TRBJ2-1; D might be TRBD1 (6 bases). This CDR3 has 16 residues. Germline V lookup: CDR1 MRHNA, CDR2 SNTAGT. V was shortened by 0 bases and J by 8 bases, with 17 bases between the two germline ends. The CDR3 loop reads CASSDSGGGGGDEQFF. As DNA, the CDR3 is TGTGCCAGCAGTGACTCAGGGGGTGGAGGTGGGGATGAGCAGTTCTTC.

The V call is TRBV7-9, the J call TRBJ1-3, with 7 bases that match TRBD1. There are 15 residues in the CDR3. CDR1 is SEHNR, CDR2 FQNEAQ, per germline (reference sequence). Trimming at V came to 2 bases and at J to 6 bases, leaving 7 bases not matched to a gene. CDR3 sequence (DNA): TGTGCCAGCAGCTTATCATCCAGGGGGACAAACACCATATATTTT. This translates into CASSLSSRGTNTIYF.

This chain uses TRBV4-3 with TRBJ2-7; D gene ambiguous. The germline gives CDR1 LGHNA, CDR2 YSLEER. This CDR3 comprises 14 residues. V lost 4 bases, J lost 2 bases, and 12 bases lay in between. DNA of the CDR3: TGCGCCAGCAGCCCCACTTCTGGGGCCTACGAGCAGTACTTC. It specifies CASSPTSGAYEQYF.

In this sample, this clone turned up a few times. The chain couples TRBV10-3 to TRBJ1-1; 9 nucleotides match TRBD1. CDR3 length: 14 residues. CDR1 ENHRY and CDR2 SYGVKD come from the germline V gene. V was pared by 6 bases and J by 4 bases, with 6 bases of the junction left unmatched. CDR3 amino acids: CAISPGQGRTEAFF. The CDR3 nucleotides are TGTGCCATCAGCCCGGGACAGGGACGCACTGAAGCTTTCTTT.

The chain couples TRBV5-5 to TRBJ1-1, with D unclear. Per germline, CDR1 SGHKS and CDR2 YYEKEE (reference sequence). The CDR3 extends over 15 amino acids. V lost 1 base to trimming and J lost 4 bases, with 14 bases between them. CDR3: CASSLSLGGGTEAFF. The CDR3 DNA reads as TGTGCCAGCAGCTTGTCCCTGGGAGGCGGCACTGAAGCTTTCTTT.

The rearrangement joins TRBV7-8 to TRBJ1-2; no definite D call. V was trimmed by 2 bases and J by 5 bases, leaving 12 bases between them. CDR1 is SGHVS and CDR2 is FQNEAQ in the germline V gene. The CDR3 contains 14 residues. CDR3 region: CASSLTVSGYGYTF. Here the CDR3 DNA reads TGTGCCAGCAGCTTAACGGTCTCCGGGTATGGCTACACCTTC.

The V call is TRBV27, the J call TRBJ2-7, with D perhaps TRBD2 (6 bases). In germline, CDR1 is MNHEY, CDR2 SMNVEV (reference sequence). The CDR3 sequence is 14 residues long. Trimming pared 6 bases from V and 2 bases from J, leaving 14 bases between. CDR3 residues: CASSPGGATYEQYF. CDR3 DNA: TGTGCCAGCAGCCCTGGCGGGGCTACCTACGAGCAGTACTTC.

This sequence joins TRBV11-2 and TRBJ2-1; no reliable D call. The CDR3 has 15 amino acids. Trimming removed 0 bases from V and 0 bases from J, with 6 bases in between. Germline V gene data show CDR1 as SGHAT and CDR2 as FQNNGV. In nucleotides, the CDR3 is TGTGCCAGCAGCTTAGAGGGCAGCTCCTACAATGAGCAGTTCTTC. Translation: CASSLEGSSYNEQFF.

The V call is TRBV30, the J call TRBJ1-1; maybe TRBD1 (5 bases). The CDR3 spans 13 residues. Per germline, CDR1 GTSNPN and CDR2 SVGIG (reference sequence). The V and J ends lost 0 bases and 3 bases respectively, with 8 bases between them. The CDR3 reads CAWSVSGYTEAFF. The CDR3 DNA reads TGTGCCTGGAGTGTATCAGGGTACACTGAAGCTTTCTTT.

CDR3 region: CASSRQGDTGELFF. CDR3 DNA: TGTGCCAGCAGTCGACAGGGGGACACCGGGGAGCTGTTTTTT. This rearrangement joins TRBV6-5 to TRBJ2-2; TRBD1 matches 9 bases. With V trimmed by 5 bases and J by 3 bases, 1 base remained unmatched. CDR1 is MNHEY, CDR2 SVGAGI, per germline. The CDR3 loop spans 14 amino acids.

V and J are TRBV30 and TRBJ1-4; possibly TRBD1 for D (5 bases). This CDR3 contains 14 residues. V was shortened by 3 bases and J by 5 bases, with 13 bases between the two germline ends. CDR1 is GTSNPN, CDR2 SVGIG, per germline (reference sequence). CDR3 DNA: TGTGCCTGGAGAGACGACAGACTCAATGAAAAACTGTTTTTT. This codes for CAWRDDRLNEKLFF. Combining the CDR3 with reference TRBV30 and TRBJ1-4 gives the whole variable domain SQTIHQWPATLVQPVGSPLSLECTVEGTSNPNLYWYRQAAGRGLQLLFYSVGIGQISSEVPQNLSASRPQDRQFILSSKKLLLSDSGFYLCAWRDDRLNEKLFFGSGTQLSVL.

The chain links TRBV27 to TRBJ2-7; D call uncertain. CDR3 length equals 13 residues. Germline V lookup: CDR1 MNHEY, CDR2 SMNVEV (reference sequence). Trimming stripped 2 bases from V and 0 bases from J, with 5 bases between. In nucleotides, the CDR3 is TGTGCCAGCAGTTTAACAAACTCCTACGAGCAGTACTTC. Its protein is CASSLTNSYEQYF.

The rearrangement links TRBV6-1 to TRBJ2-5, with 7 nucleotides matching TRBD2. The CDR3 is 13 residues long. Trimming took 7 bases from V and 7 from J; bases not matched to a gene: 9. CDR1 MNHNS and CDR2 SASEGT come from the germline V gene. The CDR3 DNA reads as TGTGCCAGCAAACTGCGGGAGAGCGGGACCCAGTACTTC. The encoded protein is CASKLRESGTQYF.

The V call is TRBV28, the J call TRBJ1-5; D uncertain. V lost 3 bases and J 3 bases, leaving 9 bases between the germline ends. CDR1 is MDHEN and CDR2 is SYDVKM in the germline V gene. This CDR3 comprises 14 residues. CDR3 nucleotide sequence: TGTGCCAGCAGTTTTGGCAGAGACAATCAGCCCCAGCATTTT. Translation gives CASSFGRDNQPQHF.

The V gene is TRBV14, the J gene TRBJ2-7; 10 bases match TRBD1. V dropped 4 bases and J dropped 4; count of bases not matched to a gene: 7. This CDR3 region has 15 residues. CDR1 and CDR2 (germline): SGHDN, FVKESK. In DNA, the CDR3 is TGTGCCAGCAGCCTAAGACAGGGGGCGGTGTACGAGCAGTACTTC. Translation gives CASSLRQGAVYEQYF.

V is TRBV18 and J is TRBJ1-5; tentatively, D is TRBD1 (5 bases). The CDR3 is 15 amino acids. The germline gives CDR1 KGHSH, CDR2 LQKENI. Trimming took off 2 bases at V and 3 bases at J, with 11 bases between the two ends. The CDR3 protein is CASSPRIGDNQPQHF. The DNA for the CDR3 is TGTGCCAGCTCACCAAGGATAGGGGACAATCAGCCCCAGCATTTT.

This clone has only one observation. This chain joins TRBV11-2 and TRBJ2-5; D call uncertain. The germline V and J ends were trimmed by 2 bases and 10 bases, with 8 bases remaining between them. This CDR3 has 11 amino acids. In germline, CDR1 is SGHAT, CDR2 FQNNGV. CDR3 protein: CASSLWDFQYF. CDR3 nucleotide sequence: TGTGCCAGCAGCTTATGGGATTTCCAGTACTTC. The full variable domain, with the rest looked up from reference TRBV11-2 and TRBJ2-5, is EAGVAQSPRYKIIEKRQSVAFWCNPISGHATLYWYQQILGQGPKLLIQFQNNGVVDDSQLPKDRFSAERLKGVDSTLKIQPAKLEDSAVYLCASSLWDFQYFGPGTRLLVL.